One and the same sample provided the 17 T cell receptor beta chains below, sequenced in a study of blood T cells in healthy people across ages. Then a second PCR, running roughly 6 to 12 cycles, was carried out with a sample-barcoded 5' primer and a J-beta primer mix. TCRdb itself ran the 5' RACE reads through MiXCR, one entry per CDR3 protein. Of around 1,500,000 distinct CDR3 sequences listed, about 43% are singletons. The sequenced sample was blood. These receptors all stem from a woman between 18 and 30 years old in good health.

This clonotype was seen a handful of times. This CDR3 is CASSEVRGIQETQYF. As DNA, the CDR3 is TGTGCCAGCAGTGAAGTTAGAGGGATTCAAGAGACCCAGTACTTC. V is TRBV2 and J is TRBJ2-5, with D perhaps TRBD2 (5 bases). The CDR3 extends over 15 amino acids. Germline CDR1 SNHLY, CDR2 FYNNEI. V gave up 1 base and J gave up 2 bases, with 11 bases separating them.

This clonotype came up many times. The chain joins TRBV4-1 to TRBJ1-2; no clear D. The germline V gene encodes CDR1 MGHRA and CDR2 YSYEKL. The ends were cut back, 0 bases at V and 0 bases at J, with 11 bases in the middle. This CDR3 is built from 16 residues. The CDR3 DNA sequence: TGCGCCAGCAGCCAAGAAAGGCGGAATTCTAACTATGGCTACACCTTC. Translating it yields CASSQERRNSNYGYTF.

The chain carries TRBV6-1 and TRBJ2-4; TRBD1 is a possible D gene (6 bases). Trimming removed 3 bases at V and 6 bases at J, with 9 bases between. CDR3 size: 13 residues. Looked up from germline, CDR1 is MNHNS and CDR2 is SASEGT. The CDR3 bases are TGTGCCAGCAGTGAGGACAGCCCAAACATTCAGTACTTC. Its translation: CASSEDSPNIQYF.

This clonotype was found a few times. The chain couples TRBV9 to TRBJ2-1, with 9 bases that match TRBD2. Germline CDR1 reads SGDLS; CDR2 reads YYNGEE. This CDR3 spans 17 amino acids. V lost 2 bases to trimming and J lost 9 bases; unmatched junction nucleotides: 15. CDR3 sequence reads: CASSVDSRGGVGSEQFF. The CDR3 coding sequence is TGTGCCAGCAGCGTGGATTCGCGGGGGGGCGTCGGAAGTGAGCAGTTCTTC.

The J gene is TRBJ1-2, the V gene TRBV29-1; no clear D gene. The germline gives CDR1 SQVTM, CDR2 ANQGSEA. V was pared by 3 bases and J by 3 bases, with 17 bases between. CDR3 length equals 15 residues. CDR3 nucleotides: TGCAGCGTTGATCCCCCGGACCAACCCCACTATGGCTACACCTTC. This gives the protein CSVDPPDQPHYGYTF.

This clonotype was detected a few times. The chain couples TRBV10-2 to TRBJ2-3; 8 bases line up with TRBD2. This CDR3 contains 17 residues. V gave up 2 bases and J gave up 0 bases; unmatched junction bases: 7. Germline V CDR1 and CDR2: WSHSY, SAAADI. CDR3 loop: CASSETSGPTSTDTQYF. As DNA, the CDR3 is TGCGCCAGCAGTGAGACTAGCGGCCCTACTAGCACAGATACGCAGTATTTT.

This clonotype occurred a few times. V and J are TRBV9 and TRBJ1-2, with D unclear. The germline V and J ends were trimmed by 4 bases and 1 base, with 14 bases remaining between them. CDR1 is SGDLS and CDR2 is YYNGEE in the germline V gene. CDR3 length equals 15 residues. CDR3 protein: CASSPRVRGNYGYTF. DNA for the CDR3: TGTGCCAGCAGCCCCAGAGTGCGCGGTAACTATGGCTACACCTTC.

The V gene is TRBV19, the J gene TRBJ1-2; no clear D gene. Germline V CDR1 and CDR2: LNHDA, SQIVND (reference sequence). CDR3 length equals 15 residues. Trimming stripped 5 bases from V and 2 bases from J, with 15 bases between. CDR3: CASSDSGSENYGYTF. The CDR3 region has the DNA TGTGCCAGTAGTGATTCCGGGTCAGAAAACTATGGCTACACCTTC.

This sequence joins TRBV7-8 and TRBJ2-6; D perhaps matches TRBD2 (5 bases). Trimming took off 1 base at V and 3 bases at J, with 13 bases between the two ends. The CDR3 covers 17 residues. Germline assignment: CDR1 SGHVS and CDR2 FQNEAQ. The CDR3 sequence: CASSLGSLGVGANVLTF. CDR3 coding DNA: TGTGCCAGCAGCTTAGGGTCACTCGGGGTTGGGGCCAACGTCCTGACTTTC.

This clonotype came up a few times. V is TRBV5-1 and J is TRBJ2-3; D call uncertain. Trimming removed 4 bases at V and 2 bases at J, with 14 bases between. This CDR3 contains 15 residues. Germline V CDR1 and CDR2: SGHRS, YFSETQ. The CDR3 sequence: CASSPYRVYTDTQYF. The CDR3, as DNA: TGCGCCAGCAGCCCCTACCGGGTCTACACAGATACGCAGTATTTT. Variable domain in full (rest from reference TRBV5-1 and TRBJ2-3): KAGVTQTPRYLIKTRGQQVTLSCSPISGHRSVSWYQQTPGQGLQFLFEYFSETQRNKGNFPGRFSGRQFSNSRSEMNVSTLELGDSALYLCASSPYRVYTDTQYFGPGTRLTVL.

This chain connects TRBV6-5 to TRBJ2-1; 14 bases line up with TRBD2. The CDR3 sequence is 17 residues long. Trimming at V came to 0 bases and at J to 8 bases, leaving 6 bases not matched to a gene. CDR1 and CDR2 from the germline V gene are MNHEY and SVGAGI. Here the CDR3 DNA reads TGTGCCAGCAGTTACTCATTAACGGGACTAGCGGGAGATGAGCAGTTCTTC. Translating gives CASSYSLTGLAGDEQFF.

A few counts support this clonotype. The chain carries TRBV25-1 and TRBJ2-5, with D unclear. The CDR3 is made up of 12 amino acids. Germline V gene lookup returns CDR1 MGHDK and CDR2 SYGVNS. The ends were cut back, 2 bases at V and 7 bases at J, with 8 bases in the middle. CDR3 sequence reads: CASSENLLTQYF. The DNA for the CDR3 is TGTGCCAGCAGTGAAAACTTGTTGACCCAGTACTTC.

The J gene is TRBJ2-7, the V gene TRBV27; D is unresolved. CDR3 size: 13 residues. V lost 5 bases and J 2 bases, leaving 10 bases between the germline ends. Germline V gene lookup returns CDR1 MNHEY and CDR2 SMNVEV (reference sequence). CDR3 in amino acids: CASSVQEPYEQYF. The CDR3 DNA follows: TGTGCCAGCAGTGTTCAGGAACCCTACGAGCAGTACTTC.

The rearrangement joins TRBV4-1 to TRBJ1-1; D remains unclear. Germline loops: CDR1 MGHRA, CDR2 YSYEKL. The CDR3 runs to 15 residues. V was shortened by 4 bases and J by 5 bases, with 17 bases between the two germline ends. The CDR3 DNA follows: TGCGCCAGCAGCCCAGCCGCGGGCCGTCGGACTGAAGCTTTCTTT. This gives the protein CASSPAAGRRTEAFF.

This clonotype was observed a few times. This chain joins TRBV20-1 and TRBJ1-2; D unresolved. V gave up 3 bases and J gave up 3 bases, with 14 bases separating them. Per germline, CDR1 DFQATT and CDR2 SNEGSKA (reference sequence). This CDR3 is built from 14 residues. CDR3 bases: TGCAGTGCTAGGAGGTGGGTAGGAGACTATGGCTACACCTTC. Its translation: CSARRWVGDYGYTF.

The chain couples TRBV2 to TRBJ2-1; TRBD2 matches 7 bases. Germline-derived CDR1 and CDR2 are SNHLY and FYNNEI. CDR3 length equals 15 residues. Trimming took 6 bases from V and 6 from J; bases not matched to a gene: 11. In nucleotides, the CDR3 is TGTGCCAGCAGGGGCATCCGGGGGGACCCCAATGAGCAGTTCTTC. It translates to CASRGIRGDPNEQFF.

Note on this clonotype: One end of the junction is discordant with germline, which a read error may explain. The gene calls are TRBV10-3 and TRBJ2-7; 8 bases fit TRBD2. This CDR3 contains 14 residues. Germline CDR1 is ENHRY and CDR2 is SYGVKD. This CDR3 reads CATSSGRQSYERYF. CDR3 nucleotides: TGTGCCACCTCAAGCGGGAGACAGTCCTACGAGCGGTACTTC.